This T cell receptor (beta chain) was obtained from a study of shared T cell receptors in the human thymus. V shed 0 bases and J shed 4 bases, with 10 bases lying between them. From germline, CDR1 is MNHEY and CDR2 SVGAGI. This CDR3 is built from 14 residues. Some clones are missing from TCRdb's copy, which holds only in-frame ones; the method was immunoSEQ multiplex PCR. The sample records over 350,000 clones, 85% to 95% being singletons. The receptor comes from a human donor. The rearrangement links TRBV6-5 to TRBJ2-7; D possibly corresponds to TRBD2 (5 bases). Source material: thymocytes. CDR3 amino acids: CASSYSRARYEQYF. CDR3 nucleotide sequence: TGTGCCAGCAGTTACTCGCGGGCGAGGTACGAGCAGTACTTC.